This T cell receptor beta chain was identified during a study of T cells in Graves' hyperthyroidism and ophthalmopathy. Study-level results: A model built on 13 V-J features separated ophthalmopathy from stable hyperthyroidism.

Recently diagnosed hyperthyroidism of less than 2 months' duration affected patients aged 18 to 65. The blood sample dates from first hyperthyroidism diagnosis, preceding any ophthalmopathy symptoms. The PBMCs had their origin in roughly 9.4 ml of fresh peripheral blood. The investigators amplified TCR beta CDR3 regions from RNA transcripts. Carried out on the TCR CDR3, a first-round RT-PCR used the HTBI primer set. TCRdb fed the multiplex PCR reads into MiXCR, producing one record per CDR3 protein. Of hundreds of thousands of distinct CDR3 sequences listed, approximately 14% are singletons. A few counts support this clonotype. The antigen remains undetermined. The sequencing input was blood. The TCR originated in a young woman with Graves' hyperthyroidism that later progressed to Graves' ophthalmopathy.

CDR3 DNA sequence: TGTGCCAGCAGTGGTGCAAGCGGGGGAACCGGGGAGCTGTTTTTT. Protein product: CASSGASGGTGELFF. The V call is TRBV6-4, the J call TRBJ2-2, with 8 bases lining up with TRBD2. The CDR3 runs 15 residues. The germline V gene has CDR1 MRHNA and CDR2 SNTAGT. With V trimmed by 4 bases and J by 5 bases, 6 bases remained unmatched.